The 12 T cell receptor beta chains below all came from one sample that was sequenced in a study of blood T cell repertoires in COVID-19. Only in-frame clones appear in the TCRdb table, and some are missing; sequencing was by immunoSEQ multiplex PCR. The sample carries about 110,000 clones, 55% to 75% recorded once. The sample taken for sequencing was peripheral blood. Receptors were obtained from a human donor with acute or convalescent COVID-19. The donor label of this sample is uncertain.

The V and J genes are TRBV19 and TRBJ1-1, with D possibly matching TRBD1 (5 bases). CDR1 LNHDA and CDR2 SQIVND come from the germline V gene (reference sequence). V was shortened by 4 bases and J by 0 bases, with 15 bases between the two germline ends. This CDR3 contains 16 residues. CDR3 bases: TGTGCCAGTAGTACAACCGGGGGACTTATGAACACTGAAGCTTTCTTT. This codes for CASSTTGGLMNTEAFF.

V and J are TRBV15 and TRBJ2-3; no definite D call. Trimming shortened V by 0 bases and J by 2 bases, and 9 bases separated the two germline ends. The germline gives CDR1 LNHNV, CDR2 YYDKDF (reference sequence). The CDR3 has 15 amino acids. The CDR3 protein is CATSRDRPPTDTQYF. The CDR3 DNA is TGTGCCACCAGCAGAGACAGGCCCCCCACAGATACGCAGTATTTT.

This chain connects TRBV28 to TRBJ2-3; 8 nucleotides match TRBD1. This CDR3 is built from 16 residues. Germline CDR1 reads MDHEN; CDR2 reads SYDVKM. Losses at the gene ends were 3 bases for V and 7 bases for J; bases not matched to a gene: 12. The chain's CDR3 is CASSLVGTGRYNTQYF. In DNA form, the CDR3 reads TGTGCCAGCAGTTTGGTCGGGACAGGTCGTTACAATACGCAGTATTTT.

The V call is TRBV10-3, the J call TRBJ1-3; no clear D gene. V lost 8 bases and J lost 4, with 6 bases in between. CDR1 is ENHRY and CDR2 is SYGVKD in the germline V gene. CDR3 length equals 11 residues. CDR3 DNA: TGTGCCATCGGGAGCGGAAACACCATATATTTT. Its translation is CAIGSGNTIYF.

The V call is TRBV4-1, the J call TRBJ2-3; possibly TRBD1 for D (5 bases). Germline CDR1 MGHRA, CDR2 YSYEKL. V was trimmed by 0 bases and J by 0 bases, leaving 10 bases between them. The CDR3 covers 16 residues. CDR3 in DNA: TGCGCCAGCAGCCAAGATCAGGGCCCGAGCACAGATACGCAGTATTTT. It codes for CASSQDQGPSTDTQYF.

The chain uses TRBV7-6 and TRBJ2-2; possibly TRBD1 for D (5 bases). Trimming removed 3 bases at V and 1 base at J, with 6 bases between. Germline values: CDR1 SGHVS, CDR2 FNYEAQ. This CDR3 has 14 amino acids. Here the CDR3 DNA reads TGTGCCAGCAGCTTCAGGGTGAACACCGGGGAGCTGTTTTTT. Protein product: CASSFRVNTGELFF.

The chain recombines TRBV11-2 with TRBJ2-5, with TRBD1 identical over 8 bases. The CDR3 has 16 residues. The junction had 6 bases not matched to a gene; V was cut back by 3 bases and J by 0 bases. CDR1 SGHAT and CDR2 FQNNGV come from the germline V gene. CDR3 nucleotide sequence: TGTGCCAGCAGCTTTTTGACAGGGGCTAACCAAGAGACCCAGTACTTC. It encodes CASSFLTGANQETQYF.

J is TRBJ1-2 and V is TRBV12-3 or TRBV12-4; TRBD1 is a possible D gene (5 bases). V lost 5 bases, J lost 4 bases, and 11 bases lay in between. CDR3 length equals 13 residues. CDR3 bases: TGTGCCAGCAGTGCAGGGAAGGTCTATGGCTACACCTTC. This gives the protein CASSAGKVYGYTF.

The chain couples TRBV5-1 to TRBJ2-2; TRBD1 matches 11 bases. In germline, CDR1 is SGHRS, CDR2 YFSETQ. V was pared by 7 bases and J by 9 bases, with 11 bases of the junction left unmatched. The CDR3 covers 15 residues. DNA of the CDR3: TGCGCCAGCTTTAAAGGGACAGGGGGATTTCGGGAGCTGTTTTTT. It yields the protein CASFKGTGGFRELFF.

The CDR3 nucleotides read TGTGCCAGTAGGCCTCAAGGGGGTTCACCCCTCCACTTT. This codes for CASRPQGGSPLHF. The J gene is TRBJ1-6, the V gene TRBV19; D is perhaps TRBD1 (6 bases). CDR3 length: 13 amino acids. The V end lost 6 bases, the J end lost 9 bases, and 12 bases lay between the germline ends. Germline CDR1 LNHDA, CDR2 SQIVND (reference sequence). Together with reference TRBV19 and TRBJ1-6, the CDR3 gives the full variable domain: DGGITQSPKYLFRKEGQNVTLSCEQNLNHDAMYWYRQDPGQGLRLIYYSQIVNDFQKGDIAEGYSVSREKKESFPLTVTSAQKNPTAFYLCASRPQGGSPLHFGNGTRLTVT.

This clone was seen a few times. V is TRBV15 and J is TRBJ1-2; the D is unclear. The CDR3 length is 14 residues. CDR1 is LNHNV and CDR2 is YYDKDF in the germline V gene (reference sequence). V lost 6 bases and J lost 4, with 15 bases in between. The CDR3 DNA is TGTGCCACCAGTCCCAAATTGAAGAGCTATGGCTACACCTTC. Its translation: CATSPKLKSYGYTF.

This clone has a count of ten or more. An end of the junction differs from the germline gene, which may be a read error. CDR3 amino acids: CASSQAGTATRF. The CDR3 nucleotides are TGTGCCAGCAGCCAGGCCGGGACAGCCACTCGTTTT. The chain joins TRBV3-1 (or the pseudogene TRBV3-2) to TRBJ1-5; TRBD1 matches 7 bases. Germline assignment: CDR1 LGHDT and CDR2 YNNKEL (reference sequence). The CDR3 is made up of 12 amino acids.